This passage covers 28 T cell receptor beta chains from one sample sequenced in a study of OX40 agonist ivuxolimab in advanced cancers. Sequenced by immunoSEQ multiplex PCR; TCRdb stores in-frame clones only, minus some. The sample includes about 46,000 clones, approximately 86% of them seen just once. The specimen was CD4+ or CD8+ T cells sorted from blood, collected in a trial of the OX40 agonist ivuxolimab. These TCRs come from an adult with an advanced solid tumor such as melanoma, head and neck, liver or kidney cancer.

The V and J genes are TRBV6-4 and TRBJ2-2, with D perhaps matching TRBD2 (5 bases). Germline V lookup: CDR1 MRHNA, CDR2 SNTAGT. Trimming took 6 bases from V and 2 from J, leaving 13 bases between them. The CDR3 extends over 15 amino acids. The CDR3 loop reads CASSPRGPNTGELFF. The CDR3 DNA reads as TGTGCCAGCAGCCCCCGAGGGCCTAACACCGGGGAGCTGTTTTTT.

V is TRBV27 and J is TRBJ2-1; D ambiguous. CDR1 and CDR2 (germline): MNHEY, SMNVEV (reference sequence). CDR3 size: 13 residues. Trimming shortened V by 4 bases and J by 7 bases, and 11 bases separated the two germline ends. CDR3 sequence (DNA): TGTGCCAGCAGTTCGCCGTGGTGGAATGAGCAGTTCTTC. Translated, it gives CASSSPWWNEQFF.

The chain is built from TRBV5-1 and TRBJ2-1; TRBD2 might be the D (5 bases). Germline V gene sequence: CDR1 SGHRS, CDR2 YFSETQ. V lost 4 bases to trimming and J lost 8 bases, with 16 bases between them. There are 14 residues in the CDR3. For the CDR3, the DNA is TGCGCCAGCAGCCCTAGCCCCCCCGGGGATGAGCAGTTCTTC. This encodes CASSPSPPGDEQFF.

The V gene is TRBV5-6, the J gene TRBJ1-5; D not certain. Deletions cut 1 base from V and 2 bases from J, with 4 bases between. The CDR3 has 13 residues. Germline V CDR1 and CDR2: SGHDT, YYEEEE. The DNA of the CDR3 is TGTGCCAGCAGCTTGAGCGGCAATCAGCCCCAGCATTTT. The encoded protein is CASSLSGNQPQHF.

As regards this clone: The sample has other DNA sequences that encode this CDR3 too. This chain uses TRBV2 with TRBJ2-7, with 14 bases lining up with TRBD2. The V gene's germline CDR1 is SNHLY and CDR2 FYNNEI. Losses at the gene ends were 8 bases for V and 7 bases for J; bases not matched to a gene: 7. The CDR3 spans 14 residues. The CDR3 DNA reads TGTGCCAGCTCTAGACTAGCGGGAGGGCGGGAGCAGTACTTC. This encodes CASSRLAGGREQYF.

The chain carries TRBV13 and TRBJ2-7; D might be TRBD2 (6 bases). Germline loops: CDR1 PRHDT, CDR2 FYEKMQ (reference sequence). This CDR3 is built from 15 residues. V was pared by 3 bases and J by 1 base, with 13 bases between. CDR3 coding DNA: TGTGCCAGCAGCTTGGAGGGAGTAGGTTCCTACGAGCAGTACTTC. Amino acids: CASSLEGVGSYEQYF.

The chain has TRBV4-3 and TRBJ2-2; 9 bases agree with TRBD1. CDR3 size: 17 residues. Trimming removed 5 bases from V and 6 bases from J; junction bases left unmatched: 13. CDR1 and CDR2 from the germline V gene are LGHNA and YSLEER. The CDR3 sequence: CASSSTPGTGMAGELFF. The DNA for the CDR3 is TGCGCCAGCAGCTCCACCCCCGGGACAGGGATGGCCGGGGAGCTGTTTTTT.

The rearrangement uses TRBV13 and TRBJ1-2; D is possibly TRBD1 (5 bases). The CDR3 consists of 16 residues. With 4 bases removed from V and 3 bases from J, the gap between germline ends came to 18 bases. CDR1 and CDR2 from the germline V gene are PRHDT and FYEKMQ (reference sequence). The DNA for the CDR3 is TGTGCCAGCAGCTCCCTTGCAGGGCCGGAAGACTATGGCTACACCTTC. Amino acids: CASSSLAGPEDYGYTF. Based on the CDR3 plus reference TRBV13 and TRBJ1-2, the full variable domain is AAGVIQSPRHLIKEKRETATLKCYPIPRHDTVYWYQQGPGQDPQFLISFYEKMQSDKGSIPDRFSAQQFSDYHSELNMSSLELGDSALYFCASSSLAGPEDYGYTFGSGTRLTVV.

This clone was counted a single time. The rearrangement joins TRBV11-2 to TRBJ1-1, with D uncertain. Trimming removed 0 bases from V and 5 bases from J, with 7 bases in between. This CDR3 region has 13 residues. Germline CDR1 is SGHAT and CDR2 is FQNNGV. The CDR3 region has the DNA TGTGCCAGCAGCTTAGAATTAGGTACTGAAGCTTTCTTT. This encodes CASSLELGTEAFF.

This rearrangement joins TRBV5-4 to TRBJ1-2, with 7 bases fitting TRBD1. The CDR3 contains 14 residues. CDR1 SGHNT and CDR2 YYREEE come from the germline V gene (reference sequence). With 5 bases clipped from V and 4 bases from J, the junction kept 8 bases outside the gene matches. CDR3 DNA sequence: TGTGCCAGCAGATCGCGACAGGGAGGCTATGGCTACACCTTC. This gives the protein CASRSRQGGYGYTF.

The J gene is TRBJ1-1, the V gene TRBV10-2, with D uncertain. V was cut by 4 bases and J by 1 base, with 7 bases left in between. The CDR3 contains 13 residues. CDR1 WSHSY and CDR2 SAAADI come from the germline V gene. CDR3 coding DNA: TGCGCCAGCAGTGGACGTTCGAACACTGAAGCTTTCTTT. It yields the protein CASSGRSNTEAFF.

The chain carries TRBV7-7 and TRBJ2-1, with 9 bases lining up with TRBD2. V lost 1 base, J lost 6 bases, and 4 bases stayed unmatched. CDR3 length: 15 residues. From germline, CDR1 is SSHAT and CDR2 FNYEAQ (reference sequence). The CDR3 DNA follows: TGTGCCAGCAGCTTAGGGCGAGCGGGGGGCAATGAGCAGTTCTTC. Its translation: CASSLGRAGGNEQFF.

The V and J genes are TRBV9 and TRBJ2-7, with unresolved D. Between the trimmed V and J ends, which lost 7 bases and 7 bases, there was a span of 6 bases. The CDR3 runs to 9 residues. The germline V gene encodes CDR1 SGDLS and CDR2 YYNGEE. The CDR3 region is CASSREQYF. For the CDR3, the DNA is TGTGCCAGCTCTCGGGAGCAGTACTTC.

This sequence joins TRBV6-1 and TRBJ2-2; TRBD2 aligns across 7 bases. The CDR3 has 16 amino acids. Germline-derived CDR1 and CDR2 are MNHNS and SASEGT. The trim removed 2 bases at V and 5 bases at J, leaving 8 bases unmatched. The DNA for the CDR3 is TGTGCCAGCAGTGAAAGGCTGGGAGGGCCAACCGGGGAGCTGTTTTTT. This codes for CASSERLGGPTGELFF.

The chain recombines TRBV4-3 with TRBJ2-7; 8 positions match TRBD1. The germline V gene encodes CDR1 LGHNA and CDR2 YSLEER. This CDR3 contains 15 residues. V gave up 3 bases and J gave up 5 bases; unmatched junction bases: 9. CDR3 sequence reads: CASSQSAGGADEQYF. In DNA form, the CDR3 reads TGCGCCAGCAGCCAGTCAGCAGGGGGCGCCGACGAGCAGTACTTC.

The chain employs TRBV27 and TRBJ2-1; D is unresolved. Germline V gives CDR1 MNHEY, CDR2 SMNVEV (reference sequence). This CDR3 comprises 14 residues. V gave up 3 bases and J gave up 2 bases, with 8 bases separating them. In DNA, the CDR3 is TGTGCCAGCAGTTTTAGCCGGGCCTACAATGAGCAGTTCTTC. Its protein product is CASSFSRAYNEQFF.

CDR3 residues: CASSQVGGGRYEQYF. In DNA, the CDR3 is TGCGCCAGCAGCCAAGTGGGAGGGGGCCGGTACGAGCAGTACTTC. The rearrangement joins TRBV4-3 to TRBJ2-7, with D perhaps being TRBD1 or TRBD2 (7 bases each). The germline V gene has CDR1 LGHNA and CDR2 YSLEER. V was pared by 1 base and J by 4 bases, with 14 bases between. The CDR3 consists of 15 residues.

The DNA for the CDR3 is TGTGCCAGCAGCCGCCCGGGATCGGGGAACAATGAGCAGTTCTTC. Its protein is CASSRPGSGNNEQFF. This chain connects TRBV14 to TRBJ2-1; D perhaps matches TRBD2 (5 bases). V lost 4 bases and J 5 bases, leaving 15 bases between the germline ends. The CDR3 contains 15 residues. Germline V gene sequence: CDR1 SGHDN, CDR2 FVKESK.

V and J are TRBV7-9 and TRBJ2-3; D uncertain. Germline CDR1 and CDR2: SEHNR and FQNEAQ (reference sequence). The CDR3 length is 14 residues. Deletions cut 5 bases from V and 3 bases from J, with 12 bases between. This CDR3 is CASSPQTVTDTQYF. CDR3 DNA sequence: TGTGCCAGCAGCCCGCAGACTGTGACAGATACGCAGTATTTT.

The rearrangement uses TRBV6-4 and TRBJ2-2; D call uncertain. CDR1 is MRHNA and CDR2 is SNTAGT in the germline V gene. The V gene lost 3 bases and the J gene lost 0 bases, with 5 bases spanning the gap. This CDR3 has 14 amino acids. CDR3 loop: CASSERANTGELFF. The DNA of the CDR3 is TGTGCCAGCAGTGAACGCGCGAACACCGGGGAGCTGTTTTTT.

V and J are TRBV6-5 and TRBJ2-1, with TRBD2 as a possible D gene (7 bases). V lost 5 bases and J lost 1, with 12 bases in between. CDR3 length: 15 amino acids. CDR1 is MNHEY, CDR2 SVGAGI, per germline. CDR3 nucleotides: TGTGCCAGCAGTCTTAGGGGGGGGTCCTACAATGAGCAGTTCTTC. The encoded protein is CASSLRGGSYNEQFF.

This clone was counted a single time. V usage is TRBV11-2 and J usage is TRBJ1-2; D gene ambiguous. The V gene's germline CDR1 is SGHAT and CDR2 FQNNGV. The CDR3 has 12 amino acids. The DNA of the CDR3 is TGTGCTACCACCCAAGGCGACTATGGCTACACCTTC. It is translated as CATTQGDYGYTF.

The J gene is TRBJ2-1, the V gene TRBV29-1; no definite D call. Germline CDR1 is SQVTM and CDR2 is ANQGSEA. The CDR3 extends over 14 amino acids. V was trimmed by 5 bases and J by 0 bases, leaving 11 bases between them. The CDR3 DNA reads TGCAGCGTTCCTCGACCTAGCTCCTACAATGAGCAGTTCTTC. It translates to CSVPRPSSYNEQFF.

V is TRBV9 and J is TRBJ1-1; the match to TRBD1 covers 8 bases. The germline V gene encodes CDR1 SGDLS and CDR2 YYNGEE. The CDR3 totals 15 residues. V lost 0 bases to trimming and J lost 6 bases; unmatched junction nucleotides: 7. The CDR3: CASSVAGGQASEAFF. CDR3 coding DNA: TGTGCCAGCAGCGTAGCTGGGGGACAGGCCTCTGAAGCTTTCTTT.

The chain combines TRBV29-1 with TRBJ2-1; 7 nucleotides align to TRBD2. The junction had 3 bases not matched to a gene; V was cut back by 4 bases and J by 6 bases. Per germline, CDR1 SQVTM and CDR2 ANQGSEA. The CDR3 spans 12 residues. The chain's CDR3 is CSVGRELNEQFF. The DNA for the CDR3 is TGCAGCGTTGGGCGGGAGCTCAATGAGCAGTTCTTC.

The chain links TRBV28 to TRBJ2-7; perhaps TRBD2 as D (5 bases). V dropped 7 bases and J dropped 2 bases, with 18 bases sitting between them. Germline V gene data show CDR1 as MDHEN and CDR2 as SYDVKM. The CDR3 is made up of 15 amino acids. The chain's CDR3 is CASTLIEGPTYEQYF. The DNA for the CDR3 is TGTGCCAGCACCTTGATTGAGGGCCCCACCTACGAGCAGTACTTC. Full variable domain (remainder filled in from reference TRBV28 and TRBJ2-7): DVKVTQSSRYLVKRTGEKVFLECVQDMDHENMFWYRQDPGLGLRLIYFSYDVKMKEKGDIPEGYSVSREKKERFSLILESASTNQTSMYLCASTLIEGPTYEQYFGPGTRLTVT.

The CDR3 DNA reads as TGTGCCAGCAGTGAAGCCGGTCTACGGAGGGTTGGCTACACCTTC. This translates into CASSEAGLRRVGYTF. The chain recombines TRBV6-1 with TRBJ1-2; D is ambiguous. The V gene's germline CDR1 is MNHNS and CDR2 SASEGT. Trimming removed 0 bases at V and 7 bases at J, with 15 bases between. The length of the CDR3 is 15 residues.

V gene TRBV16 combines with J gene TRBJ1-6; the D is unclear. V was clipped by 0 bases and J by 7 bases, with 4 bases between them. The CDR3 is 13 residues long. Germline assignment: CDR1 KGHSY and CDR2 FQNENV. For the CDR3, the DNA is TGTGCCAGCAGCCAATCATCCAATTCACCCCTCCACTTT. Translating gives CASSQSSNSPLHF.